Given below is one TCR beta chain in context. Antigen unknown. This sample was included in a study of T-cell memory formation after mild COVID-19. Notes on the study in general: Clones shrinking between day 15 and 85 showed a balanced CD4/CD8 split, and those that grew later tilted toward CD4+. Pre-infection memory contained some responding clones, which suggested that cross-reactive memory had joined.

MiXCR, applied by TCRdb to the 5' RACE reads, yields one record per CDR3 protein. The sample yields roughly 620,000 distinct CDR3 sequences, approximately 18% seen once. The CDR3 has 14 residues. Germline CDR1 is MNHEY and CDR2 is SMNVEV (reference sequence). The V and J ends lost 6 bases and 2 bases, in that order; junction bases with no gene match: 4. The chain employs TRBV27 and TRBJ2-3; 8 positions match TRBD1. This TCR was recovered from an adult woman who had mild COVID-19 (a few samples of this study predate the infection). Cell type and time point are not known. What was sequenced was PBMCs or a T cell subset sorted from them (not recorded which). The CDR3, as DNA: TGTGCCAGCAGAGGACAGGGTTACACAGATACGCAGTATTTT. Protein: CASRGQGYTDTQYF.